The source of this T cell receptor (beta chain) is a study of T cells after posttransplantation cyclophosphamide. Treatment was busulfan-fludarabine conditioning, a marrow graft, and cyclophosphamide on days +3 and +4. The CDR3 is 15 residues long. The V gene end was trimmed by 0 bases and the J gene end by 2 bases; junction bases not matched to a gene: 5. The V gene's germline CDR1 is SGDLS and CDR2 YYNGEE. Remarks on this clone: What it recognizes is unknown.

The repertoire was sequenced with immunoSEQ multiplex PCR; TCRdb's copy has only in-frame clones and lacks some. In the table there are some 16,000 clones, about 77% of which are singletons. Study observations and caveats: After PTCy, TRB diversity resembled that of CNI/methotrexate controls.

The specimen comprised CD8+ T cells sorted from PBMCs, sampled roughly 2,000 days after a stem cell transplant with posttransplant cyclophosphamide. The receptor's source is a female patient aged 40-50 years who received an allogeneic stem cell transplant from a related donor, was CMV-positive, and had no GVHD. Among the T cells, some may be from the graft donor. The chain joins TRBV9 to TRBJ2-7, with 7 bases lining up with TRBD2. The CDR3 region is CASSVAASGTYEQYF. The CDR3 nucleotides read TGTGCCAGCAGCGTAGCGGCTAGCGGTACCTACGAGCAGTACTTC.